One sample yielded the 20 T cell receptor beta chains listed below, sequenced in a study of vaccination and CD4 T cells after COVID-19. For these receptors, no antigen is known. Treatment defined: roughly 10-day PBMC culture with coronavirus spike peptide pools or control peptides (ViraFEST assay). The Oncomine TCR Beta short-read assay sequenced DNA from cultured CD4+ T cells. One entry per CDR3 protein, called by TCRdb with MiXCR from the PCR reads. Of 10,000 to 15,000 distinct CDR3 sequences in the sample, roughly 70% were seen once. The source material was CD4+ T cells from blood, cultured in vitro. These receptors came from a human donor who had recovered from COVID-19.

The rearrangement links TRBV20-1 to TRBJ2-7; D is perhaps TRBD2 (5 bases). V was clipped by 1 base and J by 2 bases, with 12 bases between them. CDR1 is DFQATT and CDR2 is SNEGSKA in the germline V gene (reference sequence). The CDR3 has 14 residues. The DNA of the CDR3 is TGCAGTGCTAGAGCCCCCCGGGGAACCTACGAGCAGTACTTC. Protein: CSARAPRGTYEQYF.

This clonotype was observed a handful of times. The rearrangement uses TRBV20-1 and TRBJ1-6; D remains unclear. The V end lost 0 bases, the J end lost 7 bases, and 10 bases lay between the germline ends. Germline CDR1 is DFQATT and CDR2 is SNEGSKA (reference sequence). The CDR3 spans 14 residues. In DNA, the CDR3 is TGCAGTGCTAGAGAATCCAGTCCGAATTCACCCCTCCACTTT. Translated, it gives CSARESSPNSPLHF.

The CDR3 spells CASSLGAGSDYGYTF. The CDR3 DNA reads TGTGCCAGCAGTTTAGGGGCAGGATCAGACTATGGCTACACCTTC. This chain uses TRBV28 with TRBJ1-2, with D maybe TRBD1 (5 bases). Trimming removed 2 bases from V and 3 bases from J, with 13 bases in between. The CDR3 extends over 15 amino acids. In germline, CDR1 is MDHEN, CDR2 SYDVKM.

The chain carries TRBV20-1 and TRBJ2-5; no clear D. Deletions cut 1 base from V and 7 bases from J, with 13 bases between. Germline V lookup: CDR1 DFQATT, CDR2 SNEGSKA (reference sequence). This CDR3 region has 13 residues. The chain's CDR3 is CSARAVTRGTQYF. The CDR3 region has the DNA TGCAGTGCTAGAGCTGTCACCCGCGGGACCCAGTACTTC.

The chain links TRBV6-2 or TRBV6-3 to TRBJ2-7, with D uncertain. The CDR3 contains 12 residues. The germline V gene encodes CDR1 MNHEY and CDR2 SVGEGT. V lost 11 bases, J lost 5 bases, and 16 bases lay in between. The CDR3 region is CASSGAVDEQYF. Here the CDR3 DNA reads TGTGCCTCGTCTGGAGCCGTTGACGAGCAGTACTTC.

In this sample, this clonotype turned up a few times. CDR3 loop: CASRRGQVLNTDTQYF. The CDR3 nucleotides are TGTGCCAGCAGACGGGGACAGGTTCTTAACACAGATACGCAGTATTTT. The genes are TRBV11-2 and TRBJ2-3; 8 bases align to TRBD1. V dropped 6 bases and J dropped 2; count of bases not matched to a gene: 10. The CDR3 is 16 amino acids. Germline V gives CDR1 SGHAT, CDR2 FQNNGV.

The V gene is TRBV7-2, the J gene TRBJ1-6, with D maybe TRBD1 (5 bases). Germline V lookup: CDR1 SGHTA, CDR2 FQGNSA. This CDR3 has 16 residues. V was cut by 5 bases and J by 0 bases, with 11 bases left in between. Here the CDR3 DNA reads TGTGCCAGCAGCGCCCGACAGAGCTCCTATAATTCACCCCTCCACTTT. This encodes CASSARQSSYNSPLHF.

This clonotype turned up a few times. DNA of the CDR3: TGTGCCTGGAGCTGGGGGACAGGGGTTTCACCCCTCCACTTT. It encodes CAWSWGTGVSPLHF. This chain joins TRBV30 and TRBJ1-6, with TRBD1 matching over 10 bases. CDR3 length equals 14 residues. CDR1 and CDR2 (germline): GTSNPN, SVGIG (reference sequence). The V gene end was trimmed by 3 bases and the J gene end by 9 bases; junction bases not matched to a gene: 5.

This chain connects TRBV7-9 to TRBJ2-3, with a weak D call TRBD1 (8 bases). The CDR3 loop spans 16 amino acids. CDR1 and CDR2 from the germline V gene are SEHNR and FQNEAQ (reference sequence). V was pared by 5 bases and J by 2 bases, with 17 bases between. CDR3 nucleotides: TGTGCCAGCAGCACCTGGACAGGGAGGGACACAGATACGCAGTATTTT. This gives the protein CASSTWTGRDTDTQYF.

The chain combines TRBV24-1 with TRBJ2-5, with D possibly TRBD2 on 7 matching bases. The CDR3 loop spans 13 amino acids. Germline CDR1 KGHDR, CDR2 SFDVKD. Trimming left V 5 bases short and J 5 bases short, with 11 bases between. CDR3 nucleotide sequence: TGTGCCACCAGTGCGGGGGGCTTGGAGACCCAGTACTTC. This encodes CATSAGGLETQYF.

The chain links TRBV9 to TRBJ2-1; no clear D gene. Between the trimmed V and J ends, which lost 4 bases and 5 bases, there was a span of 4 bases. The CDR3 has 11 residues. From germline, CDR1 is SGDLS and CDR2 YYNGEE. The CDR3 nucleotides read TGTGCCAGCAGCCCCCACAATGAGCAGTTCTTC. Encoded protein: CASSPHNEQFF.

The chain carries TRBV28 and TRBJ1-5, with a weak D call TRBD1 (5 bases). The CDR3 consists of 15 residues. V shed 6 bases and J shed 1 base, with 13 bases lying between them. Germline CDR1 MDHEN, CDR2 SYDVKM. The CDR3 spells CASRLGLRSNQPQHF. Here the CDR3 DNA reads TGTGCCAGCAGGTTGGGACTGCGCAGCAATCAGCCCCAGCATTTT.

This clonotype was observed once. The chain uses TRBV6-5 and TRBJ2-3; the D call may be TRBD1 or TRBD2 (5 bases each). With 2 bases removed from V and 6 bases from J, the gap between germline ends came to 15 bases. CDR1 is MNHEY and CDR2 is SVGAGI in the germline V gene. The CDR3 has 15 amino acids. The CDR3 region has the DNA TGTGCCAGCAGTTACGGCCCGGGGCAGTTTGATACGCAGTATTTT. Protein product: CASSYGPGQFDTQYF.

This clonotype occurred once. This chain connects TRBV20-1 to TRBJ1-1; perhaps TRBD1 as D (5 bases). The germline gives CDR1 DFQATT, CDR2 SNEGSKA (reference sequence). The CDR3 covers 14 residues. Deletions cut 3 bases from V and 5 bases from J, with 16 bases between. The CDR3 spells CSASPAGGHTEAFF. DNA of the CDR3: TGCAGTGCTAGTCCGGCCGGGGGTCATACTGAAGCTTTCTTT.

This rearrangement joins TRBV20-1 to TRBJ1-1, with D maybe TRBD1 (5 bases). Looked up from germline, CDR1 is DFQATT and CDR2 is SNEGSKA (reference sequence). The CDR3 loop spans 13 amino acids. Trimming cost V 1 base and J 1 base, with 7 bases left between them. For the CDR3, the DNA is TGCAGTGCTAGAGTGGGGGGGAACACTGAAGCTTTCTTT. It yields the protein CSARVGGNTEAFF.

This chain connects TRBV7-9 to TRBJ1-2; 10 nucleotides match TRBD1. Germline V gives CDR1 SEHNR, CDR2 FQNEAQ (reference sequence). The CDR3 contains 14 residues. V lost 7 bases, J lost 5 bases, and 7 bases stayed unmatched. DNA of the CDR3: TGTGCCAGCACCAGGGACAGGGGTGGATATGGCTACACCTTC. Translation gives CASTRDRGGYGYTF.

CDR3 amino acids: CSARVLLRQVFYGYTF. The CDR3 DNA reads TGCAGTGCTAGAGTCCTGCTTAGGCAGGTCTTCTATGGCTACACCTTC. The chain carries TRBV20-1 and TRBJ1-2; D not certain. The CDR3 is 16 residues long. Germline CDR1 and CDR2: DFQATT and SNEGSKA (reference sequence). The V and J ends lost 1 base and 4 bases respectively, with 19 bases between them.

The J gene is TRBJ2-7, the V gene TRBV27, with 10 positions matching TRBD2. The V gene end was trimmed by 7 bases and the J gene end by 5 bases; junction bases not matched to a gene: 8. The CDR3 loop spans 14 amino acids. Germline CDR1 is MNHEY and CDR2 is SMNVEV (reference sequence). The CDR3 DNA sequence: TGTGCCAGCACCCGCGGGCTAGCGGGAGACGAGCAGTACTTC. The encoded protein is CASTRGLAGDEQYF.

This clonotype was recorded a few times. The genes are TRBV7-8 and TRBJ1-5; D gene unclear. Germline V gene lookup returns CDR1 SGHVS and CDR2 FQNEAQ. V lost 3 bases, J lost 8 bases, and 11 bases lay in between. The CDR3 runs to 13 residues. CDR3 residues: CASSLTPRKPQHF. The CDR3 coding sequence is TGTGCCAGCAGCTTGACACCCCGAAAGCCCCAGCATTTT. The full variable domain, rest sourced from reference TRBV7-8 and TRBJ1-5, is GAGVSQSPRYKVAKRGQDVALRCDPISGHVSLFWYQQALGQGPEFLTYFQNEAQLDKSGLPSDRFFAERPEGSVSTLKIQRTQQEDSAVYLCASSLTPRKPQHFGDGTRLSIL.

The gene calls are TRBV6-1 and TRBJ1-5, with 8 bases lining up with TRBD1. The CDR3 runs 14 residues. The germline V gene has CDR1 MNHNS and CDR2 SASEGT. Unmatched junction bases numbered 4, after V lost 3 bases and J lost 6 bases. CDR3 coding DNA: TGTGCCAGCAGTGACCAGGGGGCGCGTCAGCCCCAGCATTTT. This sequence encodes CASSDQGARQPQHF.